This T cell receptor (beta chain) was observed in a study of blood T cell repertoires in COVID-19. Clones were sequenced by immunoSEQ multiplex PCR, and TCRdb holds only the in-frame ones, with some missing. Among approximately 250,000 clones listed, approximately 88% were seen once. J gave up 5 bases and V 5 bases, and 4 bases lay outside the gene matches. Germline loops: CDR1 SGHAT, CDR2 FQNNGV. The CDR3 is 13 amino acids. This chain joins TRBV11-2 and TRBJ2-3; 7 positions match TRBD2. Sequencing was done on a sample of PBMCs or T cells enriched from blood (not recorded which). This TCR was recovered from a woman between 40 and 50 years old with acute COVID-19. CDR3 in DNA: TGTGCCAGCAGCCTCACTAGCGAAGATACGCAGTATTTT. This translates into CASSLTSEDTQYF.